The rows below give T cell receptor beta chains drawn from one sample of a study of blood T cell repertoires in COVID-19. Only in-frame clones appear in the TCRdb table, and some are missing; sequencing was by immunoSEQ multiplex PCR. This table holds 300,000 to 400,000 clones, about nine tenths found once. The sequenced sample was peripheral blood. Source of these receptors: a man between 50 and 59 years old with active or convalescent COVID-19. Both conserved end residues are part of each CDR3. D genes are given only for firm matches. The listing skips clone size in some rows; elsewhere it reads once, few, many or a size class.

TRBD1,TRBJ1-5,TRBV7-2,-,TGTGCCAGCAGCTTAAGGGACAGGAATCAGCCCCAGCATTTT,CASSLRDRNQPQHF
TRBD2,TRBJ2-1,TRBV28,-,TGTGCCAGCAGTTCCCCTCTGAGCGGGAGGGCCAGTGAGCAGTTCTTC,CASSSPLSGRASEQFF
-,TRBJ2-3,TRBV6-1,-,TGTGCCAGCAGTGAAGTGGGGGGGGCAACAGATACGCAGTATTTT,CASSEVGGATDTQYF
-,TRBJ1-5,TRBV2,-,TGTGCCAGCAGGGGGTTATCCGGGATTCAGCCCCAGCATTTT,CASRGLSGIQPQHF
-,TRBJ2-3,TRBV9,-,TGTGCCAGCAGCTCCGGAGGTACGCAGTATTTT,CASSSGGTQYF
TRBD1,TRBJ2-5,TRBV4-2,once,TGTGCCAGCAGCCAACTTGGTGACAGGGAGGAGACCCAGTACTTC,CASSQLGDREETQYF
TRBD1,TRBJ2-2,TRBV5-1,once,TGCGCCAGCAGCTTGGTCGGGACAGTCAGGAGCACCGGGGAGCTGTTTTTT,CASSLVGTVRSTGELFF
-,TRBJ2-7,TRBV6-5,-,TGTGCCAGCAGCGAGGGTGGGCGCTACGAGCAGTACTTC,CASSEGGRYEQYF
-,TRBJ2-3,TRBV29-1,-,TGCAGCGCCGGGGGGCGACAGAGGCGCACAGATACGCAGTATTTT,CSAGGRQRRTDTQYF
-,TRBJ1-2,TRBV6-5,-,TGTGCCAGCAGTTACTCCCTAGGAGGGGACTATGGCTACACCTTC,CASSYSLGGDYGYTF
-,TRBJ2-7,TRBV6-1,-,TGTGCCAGCAGTGAATCGACTTTCCGGGAGCAGTACTTC,CASSESTFREQYF
TRBD2,TRBJ2-3,TRBV5-1,-,TGCGCCAGCAGCTTGGGGCCTAGCGGTTTCACAGATACGCAGTATTTT,CASSLGPSGFTDTQYF
TRBD2,TRBJ2-1,TRBV15,-,TGTGCCACCAGCAGCCCAGGCGGGGGGGATGAGCAGTTCTTC,CATSSPGGGDEQFF
-,TRBJ1-5,TRBV5-1,-,TGCGCCAGCGCCCAGTCGGGGGGGGATCAGCCCCAGCATTTT,CASAQSGGDQPQHF
-,TRBJ2-7,TRBV30,-,TGTGCCGGAGGCGGACCCCCGTACTACGAGCAGTACTTC,CAGGGPPYYEQYF
-,TRBJ1-6,TRBV5-1,-,TGCGCCAGCAGCTTGCAGGGCCTGGGGTCACCCCTCCACTTT,CASSLQGLGSPLHF
TRBD1,TRBJ1-1,TRBV6-5,-,TGTGCCAGCGGGGGACAGCTGAACACTGAAGCTTTCTTT,CASGGQLNTEAFF
-,TRBJ1-3,TRBV28,-,TGTGCCAGCAGCCGCAGGGTTCAGTCTGGAAACACCATATATTTT,CASSRRVQSGNTIYF
-,TRBJ2-5,TRBV5-6,-,TGTGCCAGCAGTTCCCCGGAGGGGTCCGGCAAAGAGACCCAGTACTTC,CASSSPEGSGKETQYF
TRBD1,TRBJ1-4,TRBV6-6,-,TGTGCCAGCAGCCCAACCCAGGGGGCGTACGTATTGCGAGGGAACGAAAAACTGTTTTTT,CASSPTQGAYVLRGNEKLFF
TRBD2,TRBJ2-1,TRBV2,-,TGTGCCAGCAGTGAGGTAATAGCGGGTTACAATGAGCAGTTCTTC,CASSEVIAGYNEQFF
-,TRBJ2-7,TRBV6-5,-,TGTGCCAGCGGCAGGGGCGAGCAGTACTTC,CASGRGEQYF
TRBD1,TRBJ1-5,TRBV4-2,-,TGTGCCAGCAGCCCGTCAGGGGGCTATCAGCCCCAGCATTTT,CASSPSGGYQPQHF
-,TRBJ2-2,TRBV13,-,TGTGCCAGCAGCCCTCGGGGTGGCGGGGAGCTGTTTTTT,CASSPRGGGELFF
TRBD1,TRBJ1-3,TRBV6-5,-,TGTGCCAGCCGGACAGGGTCTGGAAACACCATATATTTT,CASRTGSGNTIYF
-,TRBJ1-1,TRBV5-1,once,TGCGCCAGCAGAGTAAATGCAGGGATGAACACTGAAGCTTTCTTT,CASRVNAGMNTEAFF
TRBD1,TRBJ1-4,TRBV28,-,TGTGCCACCAACGGACAGGGACCTGAAAAACTGTTTTTT,CATNGQGPEKLFF
-,TRBJ1-1,TRBV19,-,TGTGCCAGTAAAAATAGGATTCAGCGGGGCACTGAAGCTTTCTTT,CASKNRIQRGTEAFF
TRBD1,TRBJ1-5,TRBV28,-,TGTGCCAGCAGTTTATGGGACAGGGATTTCTTGCAGCCCCAGCATTTT,CASSLWDRDFLQPQHF